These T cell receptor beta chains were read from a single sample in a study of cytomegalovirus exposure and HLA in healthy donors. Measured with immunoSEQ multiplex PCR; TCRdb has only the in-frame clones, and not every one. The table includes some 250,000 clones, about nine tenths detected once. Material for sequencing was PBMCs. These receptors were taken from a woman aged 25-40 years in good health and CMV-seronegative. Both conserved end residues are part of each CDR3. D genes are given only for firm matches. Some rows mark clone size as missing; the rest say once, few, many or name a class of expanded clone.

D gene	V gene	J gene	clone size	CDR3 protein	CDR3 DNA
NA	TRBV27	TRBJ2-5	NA	CASSFAETQYF	TGTGCCAGCAGTTTCGCGGAGACCCAGTACTTC
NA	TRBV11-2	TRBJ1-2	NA	CASSTGTRDGYTF	TGTGCCAGCAGCACGGGGACCAGGGATGGCTACACCTTC
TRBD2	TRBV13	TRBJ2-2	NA	CASSLGLAGVSGELFF	TGTGCCAGCAGCTTAGGACTAGCGGGAGTATCCGGGGAGCTGTTTTTT
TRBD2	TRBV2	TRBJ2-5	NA	CASDHAGEETQYF	TGTGCCAGTGACCATGCGGGGGAAGAGACCCAGTACTTC
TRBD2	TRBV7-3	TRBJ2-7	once	CASSLTASGSSYEQYF	TGTGCCAGCAGCTTAACTGCTAGCGGGAGCTCCTACGAGCAGTACTTC
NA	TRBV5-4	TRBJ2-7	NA	CASSYLASRAEQYF	TGTGCCAGCAGCTACTTGGCCTCTCGTGCCGAGCAGTACTTC
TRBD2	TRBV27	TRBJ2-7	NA	CASSLSISGRTYEQYF	TGTGCCAGCAGTTTATCTATTAGCGGGAGGACCTACGAGCAGTACTTC
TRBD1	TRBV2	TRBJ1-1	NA	CASSPRSTGGITEAFF	TGTGCCAGCAGCCCCCGCTCGACAGGGGGTATCACTGAAGCTTTCTTT
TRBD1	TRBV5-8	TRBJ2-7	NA	CASSLNQDRRF	TGTGCCAGCAGCTTGAATCAGGACAGGAGATTC
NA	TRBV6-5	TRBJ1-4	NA	CARRGMGEKLFF	TGTGCCAGGAGGGGGATGGGTGAAAAACTGTTTTTT
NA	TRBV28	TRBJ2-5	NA	CASRLSSETQYF	TGTGCCAGCAGGTTGTCCTCGGAGACCCAGTACTTC
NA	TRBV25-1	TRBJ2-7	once	CASSEYGVGRGVQYF	TGTGCCAGCAGTGAATACGGAGTCGGCAGGGGGGTGCAGTACTTC
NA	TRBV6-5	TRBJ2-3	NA	CASSPNDWVTDTQYF	TGTGCCAGCAGTCCCAACGACTGGGTCACAGATACGCAGTATTTT
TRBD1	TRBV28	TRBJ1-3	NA	CASSLTGTPGNTIYF	TGTGCCAGCAGTTTGACAGGGACTCCTGGAAACACCATATATTTT
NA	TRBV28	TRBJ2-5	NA	CASKNGGARETQYF	TGTGCCAGCAAAAATGGGGGGGCGCGGGAGACCCAGTACTTC
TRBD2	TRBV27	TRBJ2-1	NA	CASSLTSGKQFF	TGTGCCAGCAGTCTGACTAGCGGAAAGCAGTTCTTC
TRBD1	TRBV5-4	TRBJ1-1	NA	CASSEGQVKAEAFF	TGTGCCAGCAGCGAGGGACAGGTGAAGGCTGAAGCTTTCTTT
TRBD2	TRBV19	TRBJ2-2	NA	CASSILSGSGNTGELFF	TGTGCCAGTAGTATTCTTAGCGGGAGCGGGAACACCGGGGAGCTGTTTTTT
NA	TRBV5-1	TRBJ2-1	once	CASSLGATGDYNEQFF	TGCGCCAGCAGCTTGGGCGCAACGGGAGATTACAATGAGCAGTTCTTC
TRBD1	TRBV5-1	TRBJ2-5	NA	CASSPTQDRWGETQYF	TGCGCCAGCAGCCCAACCCAGGACAGGTGGGGAGAGACCCAGTACTTC
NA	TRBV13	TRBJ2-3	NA	CASSPRTQYF	TGTGCCAGCAGCCCCAGAACGCAGTATTTT
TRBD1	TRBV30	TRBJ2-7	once	CAWSPRQGEQYF	TGTGCCTGGAGTCCCCGACAGGGCGAGCAGTACTTC
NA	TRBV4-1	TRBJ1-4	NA	CASSLTGKATNEKLFF	TGCGCCAGCAGCCTTACAGGGAAGGCAACTAATGAAAAACTGTTTTTT
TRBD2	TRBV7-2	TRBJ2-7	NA	CASSLGSGRSYEQYF	TGTGCCAGCAGCTTAGGGAGCGGGAGGTCCTACGAGCAGTACTTC